The 30 T cell receptor beta chains below all came from one sample that was sequenced in a study of cytomegalovirus exposure and HLA in healthy donors. PCR was performed using 60 Vbeta and 13 Jbeta primers. Sequencing was performed with immunoSEQ multiplex PCR; in TCRdb, only in-frame clones are kept and a portion is missing. The profile covers some 130,000 clones, with over 60% appearing a single time and 2% to 2.5% taken by the ten largest. Sequences were obtained from PBMCs. The receptors were sampled from a man between 25 and 39 years old in good health and CMV-seronegative.

The chain couples TRBV5-1 to TRBJ2-1, with D possibly matching TRBD1 (6 bases). Germline assignment: CDR1 SGHRS and CDR2 YFSETQ. The V gene lost 10 bases and the J gene lost 4 bases, with 15 bases spanning the gap. The CDR3 spans 13 residues. In DNA, the CDR3 is TGCGCCTATGCAAGGACAGTTTACAATGAGCAGTTCTTC. Amino acid sequence: CAYARTVYNEQFF.

The V and J genes are TRBV5-5 and TRBJ2-7, with 10 bases identical to TRBD1. The V and J ends lost 0 bases and 2 bases, in that order; junction bases with no gene match: 2. Germline loops: CDR1 SGHKS, CDR2 YYEKEE (reference sequence). The CDR3 has 15 residues. CDR3 coding DNA: TGTGCCAGCAGCTTGGAAGGGACAGGGGCCTACGAGCAGTACTTC. It specifies CASSLEGTGAYEQYF.

Only a few counts were recorded for this clone. This chain uses TRBV5-1 with TRBJ2-7, with D uncertain. This CDR3 is 13 amino acids long. The V gene's germline CDR1 is SGHRS and CDR2 YFSETQ. The CDR3: CFFKQKAAYEQYF. The CDR3 DNA is TGCTTTTTCAAGCAGAAGGCGGCATACGAGCAGTACTTC. Using reference TRBV5-1 and TRBJ2-7 for the parts outside the CDR3, the full variable domain is KAGVTQTPRYLIKTRGQQVTLSCSPISGHRSVSWYQQTPGQGLQFLFEYFSETQRNKGNFPGRFSGRQFSNSRSEMNVSTLELGDSALYLCFFKQKAAYEQYFGPGTRLTVT.

This chain links TRBV19 with TRBJ1-1; TRBD1 matches at 8 bases. Germline CDR1 and CDR2: LNHDA and SQIVND (reference sequence). The CDR3 spans 15 residues. V lost 5 bases to trimming and J lost 3 bases; unmatched junction nucleotides: 8. The CDR3 loop is CASSPWTGLDTEAFF. The DNA of the CDR3 is TGTGCCAGTAGTCCGTGGACAGGGTTGGACACTGAAGCTTTCTTT.

This clone was seen a few times. One junction end does not reproduce the germline sequence, and a read error may be involved. J is TRBJ2-5 and V is TRBV7-7; 11 nucleotides agree with TRBD2. The CDR3 contains 16 residues. Germline loops: CDR1 SSHAT, CDR2 FNYEAQ (reference sequence). The CDR3 region has the DNA TGTGCTAGCAGCGTAGGTAGCGGGAGGGCCTTGGAGACCCAGTACTTC. Encoded protein: CASSVGSGRALETQYF. The full variable domain, in which reference TRBV7-7 and TRBJ2-5 provide the parts outside the CDR3, is GAGVSQSPRYKVTKRGQDVTLRCDPISSHATLYWYQQALGQGPEFLTYFNYEAQPDKSGLPSDRFSAERPEGSISTLTIQRTEQRDSAMYRCASSVGSGRALETQYFGPGTRLLVL.

The CDR3 reads CASSPGTSDYNEQFF. The CDR3 region has the DNA TGTGCCAGCAGTCCCGGGACTAGCGACTACAATGAGCAGTTCTTC. The chain is built from TRBV25-1 and TRBJ2-1; 10 bases map to TRBD2. V lost 5 bases to trimming and J lost 3 bases; unmatched junction nucleotides: 4. Germline V gene sequence: CDR1 MGHDK, CDR2 SYGVNS. This CDR3 spans 15 amino acids.

This clone appeared a single time. J is TRBJ2-1 and V is TRBV7-9, with TRBD2 as a possible D gene (5 bases). From germline, CDR1 is SEHNR and CDR2 FQNEAQ (reference sequence). This CDR3 spans 13 amino acids. The germline V and J ends were trimmed by 5 bases and 7 bases, with 12 bases remaining between them. The CDR3 DNA is TGTGCCAGCAGCAACCGTAGAGGGAATGAGCAGTTCTTC. Translated: CASSNRRGNEQFF.

The rearrangement uses TRBV6-1 and TRBJ2-1; 9 bases fit TRBD1. The CDR3 runs to 18 residues. Germline V lookup: CDR1 MNHNS, CDR2 SASEGT. J was trimmed by 9 bases and V by 0 bases; bases with no gene match: 15. The CDR3 region has the DNA TGTGCCAGCAGTGAAGCCCATGGGACAGGGAGGATTGCGGGTGAGCAGTTCTTC. This sequence encodes CASSEAHGTGRIAGEQFF.

The chain uses TRBV6-1 and TRBJ2-5; 8 nucleotides match TRBD1. CDR3 length: 13 amino acids. Germline V gene data show CDR1 as MNHNS and CDR2 as SASEGT. V trimming: 6 bases; J trimming: 4 bases; junction bases outside the gene matches: 4. The DNA of the CDR3 is TGTGCCAGCAGGGCAGGACAGGGAGAGACCCAGTACTTC. Amino acid sequence: CASRAGQGETQYF.

This clone was counted only a few times. The chain couples TRBV6-5 to TRBJ2-7; unclear D gene. The V gene lost 6 bases and the J gene lost 2 bases, with 8 bases spanning the gap. The germline CDR1 and CDR2 sequences are MNHEY and SVGAGI. The CDR3 is made up of 12 amino acids. The CDR3: CASRRPPYEQYF. DNA for the CDR3: TGTGCCAGCAGGAGGCCACCCTACGAGCAGTACTTC.

The rearrangement uses TRBV5-5 and TRBJ1-4; 11 nucleotides match TRBD1. Germline V CDR1 and CDR2: SGHKS, YYEKEE (reference sequence). Trimming cost V 1 base and J 6 bases; bases outside gene matches: 2. The CDR3 is 15 amino acids. The CDR3 DNA is TGTGCCAGCAGCTTGATGGGACAGGGGGATGAAAAACTGTTTTTT. Translating it yields CASSLMGQGDEKLFF. The whole variable domain, filled in from reference TRBV5-5 and TRBJ1-4, reads DAGVTQSPTHLIKTRGQQVTLRCSPISGHKSVSWYQQVLGQGPQFIFQYYEKEERGRGNFPDRFSARQFPNYSSELNVNALLLGDSALYLCASSLMGQGDEKLFFGSGTQLSVL.

The chain links TRBV5-4 to TRBJ2-6; tentative D call: TRBD1 (6 bases). The germline V gene has CDR1 SGHNT and CDR2 YYREEE (reference sequence). There are 16 residues in the CDR3. Trimming stripped 3 bases from V and 0 bases from J, with 10 bases between. CDR3 protein: CASSYGQYSGANVLTF. As DNA, the CDR3 is TGTGCCAGCAGCTATGGACAGTACTCTGGGGCCAACGTCCTGACTTTC.

The chain uses TRBV25-1 and TRBJ2-5; TRBD1 matches 8 bases. Germline V CDR1 and CDR2: MGHDK, SYGVNS. Trimming removed 3 bases from V and 7 bases from J; junction bases left unmatched: 13. CDR3 length: 16 residues. In nucleotides, the CDR3 is TGTGCCAGCAGTGACCTCGACAGGGGCCCAGGTGGGACCCAGTACTTC. This encodes CASSDLDRGPGGTQYF.

The chain has TRBV11-2 and TRBJ1-2; no clear D gene. CDR3 length: 13 residues. V shed 0 bases and J shed 4 bases, with 6 bases lying between them. In germline, CDR1 is SGHAT, CDR2 FQNNGV. The CDR3 is CASSLDPGYGYTF. The CDR3, as DNA: TGTGCCAGCAGCTTAGATCCAGGCTATGGCTACACCTTC. Together with reference TRBV11-2 and TRBJ1-2, the CDR3 gives the full variable domain: EAGVAQSPRYKIIEKRQSVAFWCNPISGHATLYWYQQILGQGPKLLIQFQNNGVVDDSQLPKDRFSAERLKGVDSTLKIQPAKLEDSAVYLCASSLDPGYGYTFGSGTRLTVV.

The chain has TRBV5-1 and TRBJ2-7; 8 bases agree with TRBD1. The CDR3 has 15 amino acids. Unmatched junction bases numbered 8, after V lost 4 bases and J lost 2 bases. The germline V gene encodes CDR1 SGHRS and CDR2 YFSETQ. CDR3 loop: CASSPGQANPYEQYF. CDR3 DNA: TGCGCCAGCAGCCCGGGACAGGCTAACCCCTACGAGCAGTACTTC.

This sequence joins TRBV10-3 and TRBJ2-2, with TRBD2 matching over 11 bases. Germline lookup yields CDR1 ENHRY and CDR2 SYGVKD. The V gene end was trimmed by 0 bases and the J gene end by 6 bases; junction bases not matched to a gene: 9. The CDR3 contains 18 residues. DNA for the CDR3: TGTGCCATCAGTGAGTCGGTACTAGCGGGAGCGCAATCCGGGGAGCTGTTTTTT. This codes for CAISESVLAGAQSGELFF.

The chain combines TRBV5-1 with TRBJ2-7; no clear D. The germline gives CDR1 SGHRS, CDR2 YFSETQ. This CDR3 has 13 residues. Trimming left V 0 bases short and J 3 bases short, with 7 bases between. The CDR3 DNA sequence: TGCGCCAGCAGCTTGGGAGCGTTCTACGAGCAGTACTTC. Amino acid sequence: CASSLGAFYEQYF.

The chain combines TRBV2 with TRBJ2-7; 11 bases are shared with TRBD1. The CDR3 is 15 amino acids. Germline V gene data show CDR1 as SNHLY and CDR2 as FYNNEI. V lost 5 bases, J lost 3 bases, and 6 bases stayed unmatched. The CDR3 region has the DNA TGTGCCAGCAGTTCTCCGGGACAGGGGGTCTACGAGCAGTACTTC. It is translated as CASSSPGQGVYEQYF.

The chain is built from TRBV13 and TRBJ2-1; D is ambiguous. The CDR3 has 14 residues. Trimming shortened V by 5 bases and J by 2 bases, and 10 bases separated the two germline ends. In germline, CDR1 is PRHDT, CDR2 FYEKMQ (reference sequence). DNA for the CDR3: TGTGCCAGCAGCGATAGCTCCACCTACAATGAGCAGTTCTTC. It encodes CASSDSSTYNEQFF.

V usage is TRBV18 and J usage is TRBJ2-7, with D maybe TRBD2 (5 bases). CDR3 length equals 13 residues. The V end lost 6 bases, the J end lost 5 bases, and 14 bases lay between the germline ends. CDR1 and CDR2 (germline): KGHSH, LQKENI. The CDR3 protein is CASSQTNGDEQYF. CDR3 DNA sequence: TGTGCCAGCTCCCAAACCAACGGGGACGAGCAGTACTTC.

This clone was seen a few times. The identical CDR3 is also encoded by other nucleotide sequences in the sample. The chain recombines TRBV9 with TRBJ2-3; 7 positions match TRBD2. The germline CDR1 and CDR2 sequences are SGDLS and YYNGEE. The CDR3 is made up of 15 amino acids. V shed 0 bases, J shed 1 base, and the junction held 2 bases outside the gene matches. The CDR3 region has the DNA TGTGCCAGCAGCGTAGTGAGCGGGGGCACAGATACGCAGTATTTT. Its translation is CASSVVSGGTDTQYF.

V is TRBV6-5 and J is TRBJ2-5; no definite D call. V lost 0 bases to trimming and J lost 3 bases, with 5 bases between them. Germline-derived CDR1 and CDR2 are MNHEY and SVGAGI. This CDR3 spans 13 amino acids. CDR3 loop: CASSYSTKETQYF. The CDR3 nucleotides are TGTGCCAGCAGTTACTCGACAAAAGAGACCCAGTACTTC.

This rearrangement joins TRBV19 to TRBJ2-6, with D perhaps TRBD1 (5 bases). CDR3 length: 18 amino acids. V lost 3 bases and J lost 1, with 16 bases in between. The germline V gene has CDR1 LNHDA and CDR2 SQIVND (reference sequence). The CDR3 bases are TGTGCCAGTAGTATTGGTGGACACTTGGTTTCTGGGGCCAACGTCCTGACTTTC. Its protein is CASSIGGHLVSGANVLTF.

The chain carries TRBV5-1 and TRBJ2-3; possible D gene TRBD1, 5 bases. V shed 0 bases and J shed 5 bases, with 13 bases lying between them. This CDR3 is built from 15 residues. The V gene's germline CDR1 is SGHRS and CDR2 YFSETQ. The CDR3 reads CASSLASGFIDTQYF. CDR3 DNA sequence: TGCGCCAGCAGCTTGGCCTCAGGGTTCATAGATACGCAGTATTTT.

The rearrangement links TRBV9 to TRBJ2-1; 9 positions match TRBD2. The V gene's germline CDR1 is SGDLS and CDR2 YYNGEE. Losses at the gene ends were 0 bases for V and 6 bases for J; bases not matched to a gene: 4. The CDR3 consists of 15 residues. CDR3 nucleotides: TGTGCCAGCAGCGTAGGAGCGGGAGGACGCAATGAGCAGTTCTTC. Translated, it gives CASSVGAGGRNEQFF.

The V and J genes are TRBV5-1 and TRBJ1-1; 10 bases match TRBD1. With V trimmed by 7 bases and J by 0 bases, 9 bases remained unmatched. The CDR3 length is 16 residues. CDR1 and CDR2 from the germline V gene are SGHRS and YFSETQ. DNA for the CDR3: TGCGCCAGCGGGCCTGACAGGGGGCGCGTGAACACTGAAGCTTTCTTT. This sequence encodes CASGPDRGRVNTEAFF.

This clone turned up a few times. The V call is TRBV28, the J call TRBJ2-3, with 8 bases matching TRBD1. The V gene's germline CDR1 is MDHEN and CDR2 SYDVKM. The CDR3 has 16 amino acids. Trimming cost V 2 bases and J 6 bases; bases outside gene matches: 10. CDR3 region: CASSLVETGDGDTQYF. The DNA for the CDR3 is TGTGCCAGCAGTTTAGTGGAGACAGGGGACGGGGATACGCAGTATTTT. Full variable domain (rest looked up from reference TRBV28 and TRBJ2-3): DVKVTQSSRYLVKRTGEKVFLECVQDMDHENMFWYRQDPGLGLRLIYFSYDVKMKEKGDIPEGYSVSREKKERFSLILESASTNQTSMYLCASSLVETGDGDTQYFGPGTRLTVL.

This chain uses TRBV6-6 with TRBJ2-7; possible D gene TRBD1, 5 bases. V lost 7 bases, J lost 1 base, and 11 bases lay in between. This CDR3 comprises 13 residues. CDR1 and CDR2 from the germline V gene are MNHNY and SVGAGI (reference sequence). CDR3 sequence reads: CASNDRQSYEQYF. CDR3 DNA: TGTGCCAGCAACGACCGACAGTCCTACGAGCAGTACTTC.

V gene TRBV25-1 combines with J gene TRBJ2-5; D is uncertain. V shed 3 bases and J shed 4 bases, with 21 bases lying between them. CDR1 is MGHDK and CDR2 is SYGVNS in the germline V gene. The CDR3 sequence is 17 residues long. CDR3 in amino acids: CASSEISPFSPGETQYF. The CDR3 coding sequence is TGTGCCAGCAGTGAGATATCACCCTTTAGCCCGGGAGAGACCCAGTACTTC.

This rearrangement joins TRBV6-6 to TRBJ1-5, with D hard to call. V was clipped by 6 bases and J by 2 bases, with 17 bases between them. The CDR3 length is 16 residues. Germline CDR1 is MNHNY and CDR2 is SVGAGI (reference sequence). The CDR3 DNA reads TGTGCCAGCAGCTTGAGGACGGGAATGGGCAATCAGCCCCAGCATTTT. This gives the protein CASSLRTGMGNQPQHF.